These 2 T cell receptor beta chains were all obtained from the same sample, sequenced in a study of beta chain features in type 1 diabetes. As every portion of the isolated RNA was reverse transcribed, the sequencing read expressed TCRB transcripts. Measured with immunoSEQ multiplex PCR; TCRdb has only the in-frame clones, and not every one. The sample holds 60,000 to 75,000 clones, approximately 59% seen once. Sequencing used Tregs from blood. The origin of the receptors is a woman younger than 30 in good health.

V usage is TRBV29-1 and J usage is TRBJ2-1, with 13 nucleotides matching TRBD2. CDR3 length: 13 residues. Unmatched junction bases numbered 1, after V lost 7 bases and J lost 4 bases. Germline loops: CDR1 SQVTM, CDR2 ANQGSEA. The CDR3 loop reads CSALAGGYNEQFF. Written as DNA, the CDR3 is TGCAGCGCACTAGCGGGGGGGTACAATGAGCAGTTCTTC.

This clone was detected only a few times. CDR3 nucleotide sequence: TGTGCCAGCAGCTTACGAGCGGCCCCGGGGGAGCAGTACTTC. This sequence encodes CASSLRAAPGEQYF. This sequence joins TRBV7-2 and TRBJ2-7; D might be TRBD2 (5 bases). V shed 2 bases and J shed 7 bases, with 15 bases lying between them. The germline V gene has CDR1 SGHTA and CDR2 FQGNSA. There are 14 residues in the CDR3.